Listed here is a single T cell receptor (beta chain). Antigen unknown. The sample is drawn from a study of T cell clones after liver transplantation. The wider study: In this trial, immunosuppression withdrawal was attempted within 2 years of liver transplant. Tolerance: complete withdrawal held at least one year, liver enzymes staying within twice normal. Samples came pre-transplant, pre-randomization before withdrawal, and post-randomization after withdrawal ended. General study findings and limits: In a couple of subjects, few donor cells limited the measurable donor-reactive repertoire.

In germline, CDR1 is LNHDA, CDR2 SQIVND (reference sequence). V was shortened by 1 base and J by 3 bases, with 10 bases between the two germline ends. The CDR3 spans 15 residues. Sequenced by immunoSEQ multiplex PCR; TCRdb stores in-frame clones only, minus some. The sample lists tens of thousands of clones, around two thirds seen once, with roughly 2.8% in the top ten. The source was CD4+ T cells from blood, collected at the roughly 16-month timepoint. The rearrangement uses TRBV19 and TRBJ1-5, with D unclear. This sequence was found in a human patient who received a liver transplant. The graft donor may have contributed some T cells. CDR3 nucleotide sequence: TGTGCCAGTAGTATAGGAGGCCAGCCCAATCAGCCCCAGCATTTT. This sequence encodes CASSIGGQPNQPQHF. Complete variable domain (other parts from reference TRBV19 and TRBJ1-5): DGGITQSPKYLFRKEGQNVTLSCEQNLNHDAMYWYRQDPGQGLRLIYYSQIVNDFQKGDIAEGYSVSREKKESFPLTVTSAQKNPTAFYLCASSIGGQPNQPQHFGDGTRLSIL.